These T cell receptor beta chains were read from a single sample in a study of T cells in Graves' hyperthyroidism and ophthalmopathy. TCRdb re-called the multiplex PCR reads through MiXCR, storing one row per CDR3 protein. The sample yields roughly 300,000 distinct CDR3 sequences, approximately 15% seen once. Sequencing was carried out using blood. The receptors were sampled from a woman aged 25 to 39 with Graves' hyperthyroidism. The CDR3 runs from the conserved cysteine through the conserved F or W. The order of the fields is D gene, clone size, V gene, J gene, CDR3 protein, CDR3 DNA. A D gene is named only where the DNA matches it firmly. Clone size appears in some rows only: once, few, many, or a class for an expanded clone.

D gene: NA; clone size: NA; V gene: TRBV9; J gene: TRBJ2-3; CDR3 protein: CASSVHRRRPSTDTQYF; CDR3 DNA: TGTGCCAGCAGCGTACATCGTCGCCGTCCCAGCACAGATACGCAGTATTTT
D gene: TRBD2; clone size: many; V gene: TRBV11-3; J gene: TRBJ2-1; CDR3 protein: CASGAGVQNEQFF; CDR3 DNA: TGTGCCAGCGGAGCGGGAGTTCAAAATGAGCAGTTCTTC
D gene: TRBD2; clone size: many; V gene: TRBV7-2; J gene: TRBJ2-3; CDR3 protein: CASSLSGSRTDTQYF; CDR3 DNA: TGTGCCAGCAGTCTTAGCGGGAGCAGAACAGATACGCAGTATTTT
D gene: NA; clone size: many; V gene: TRBV6-1; J gene: TRBJ2-2; CDR3 protein: CASSEVDGELFF; CDR3 DNA: TGTGCCAGCAGTGAAGTGGACGGGGAGCTGTTTTTT
D gene: TRBD2; clone size: NA; V gene: TRBV20-1; J gene: TRBJ2-1; CDR3 protein: CSAVEGFGTSGRGGQFF; CDR3 DNA: TGCAGTGCTGTAGAAGGGTTTGGGACTAGCGGGAGGGGGGGGCAGTTCTTC
D gene: NA; clone size: many; V gene: TRBV2; J gene: TRBJ1-5; CDR3 protein: CASSEFVQPQHF; CDR3 DNA: TGTGCCAGCAGTGAATTTGTGCAGCCCCAGCATTTT
D gene: NA; clone size: NA; V gene: TRBV7-2; J gene: TRBJ1-3; CDR3 protein: CASSYSAVSGNTIYF; CDR3 DNA: TGTGCCAGCAGCTACTCAGCAGTATCGGGAAACACCATATATTTT
D gene: NA; clone size: NA; V gene: TRBV18; J gene: TRBJ1-5; CDR3 protein: CASSPEWVGDQPQHF; CDR3 DNA: TGTGCCAGCTCCCCGGAATGGGTGGGGGATCAGCCCCAGCATTTT
D gene: NA; clone size: few; V gene: TRBV28; J gene: TRBJ1-2; CDR3 protein: CASGPGNYGYTF; CDR3 DNA: TGTGCCAGCGGCCCAGGGAACTATGGCTACACCTTC
D gene: NA; clone size: many; V gene: TRBV3-1; J gene: TRBJ2-5; CDR3 protein: CASSEPGSTQYF; CDR3 DNA: TGTGCCAGCAGCGAACCCGGGAGTACCCAGTACTTC
D gene: NA; clone size: few; V gene: TRBV29-1; J gene: TRBJ2-1; CDR3 protein: CSVEISRGNEQFF; CDR3 DNA: TGCAGCGTTGAAATTAGTAGGGGCAATGAGCAGTTCTTC
D gene: NA; clone size: few; V gene: TRBV15; J gene: TRBJ2-2; CDR3 protein: CATSTETTGELFF; CDR3 DNA: TGTGCCACCAGCACCGAAACGACCGGGGAGCTGTTTTTT
D gene: NA; clone size: many; V gene: TRBV6-8; J gene: TRBJ2-1; CDR3 protein: CASSYSTVNEQFF; CDR3 DNA: TGTGCCAGCAGTTACTCGACGGTCAATGAGCAGTTCTTC
D gene: TRBD2; clone size: few; V gene: TRBV9; J gene: TRBJ2-5; CDR3 protein: CASSASSGLQETQYF; CDR3 DNA: TGTGCCAGCAGCGCCTCTAGCGGCCTTCAAGAGACCCAGTACTTC
D gene: NA; clone size: many; V gene: TRBV28; J gene: TRBJ2-7; CDR3 protein: CASSLSREGYEQYF; CDR3 DNA: TGTGCCAGCAGTTTATCTAGGGAAGGCTACGAGCAGTACTTC
D gene: NA; clone size: NA; V gene: TRBV2; J gene: TRBJ2-2; CDR3 protein: CASNTANTGELFF; CDR3 DNA: TGTGCCAGCAATACAGCGAACACCGGGGAGCTGTTTTTT
D gene: TRBD1; clone size: many; V gene: TRBV27; J gene: TRBJ1-5; CDR3 protein: CASSHGQGNQPQHF; CDR3 DNA: TGTGCCAGCAGCCATGGACAGGGGAATCAGCCCCAGCATTTT
D gene: TRBD2; clone size: many; V gene: TRBV28; J gene: TRBJ2-4; CDR3 protein: CASTQFPGREAKNIQYF; CDR3 DNA: TGTGCCAGCACCCAATTCCCAGGGAGGGAGGCCAAAAACATTCAGTACTTC
D gene: NA; clone size: NA; V gene: TRBV14; J gene: TRBJ2-1; CDR3 protein: CASSQGWSAYNEQFF; CDR3 DNA: TGTGCCAGCAGCCAAGGTTGGAGCGCCTACAATGAGCAGTTCTTC
D gene: TRBD1; clone size: NA; V gene: TRBV28; J gene: TRBJ2-7; CDR3 protein: CASSLTGQGAVEQYF; CDR3 DNA: TGTGCCAGCAGTTTGACGGGACAGGGGGCGGTTGAGCAGTACTTC
D gene: NA; clone size: many; V gene: TRBV20-1; J gene: TRBJ2-5; CDR3 protein: CSASTGRGRETQYF; CDR3 DNA: TGCAGTGCTAGTACGGGGCGGGGGCGGGAGACCCAGTACTTC
D gene: NA; clone size: many; V gene: TRBV28; J gene: TRBJ1-2; CDR3 protein: CASRLQGDRGYTF; CDR3 DNA: TGTGCCAGCAGGTTACAGGGAGATCGGGGCTACACCTTC
D gene: NA; clone size: many; V gene: TRBV28; J gene: TRBJ2-7; CDR3 protein: CASSLSVGLSYEQYF; CDR3 DNA: TGTGCCAGCAGTTTGAGTGTCGGGCTCTCCTACGAGCAGTACTTC
D gene: TRBD1; clone size: few; V gene: TRBV7-9; J gene: TRBJ1-6; CDR3 protein: CASSLTGDNSPLHF; CDR3 DNA: TGTGCCAGCAGCCTGACAGGGGATAATTCACCCCTCCACTTT
D gene: NA; clone size: few; V gene: TRBV30; J gene: TRBJ1-1; CDR3 protein: CAWSAGRNEASF; CDR3 DNA: TGTGCCTGGAGTGCGGGCCGGAATGAAGCTTCCTTT
D gene: NA; clone size: NA; V gene: TRBV14; J gene: TRBJ2-3; CDR3 protein: CASSQRAGRADTQYF; CDR3 DNA: TGTGCCAGCAGCCAACGGGCGGGCAGGGCAGATACGCAGTATTTT
D gene: NA; clone size: few; V gene: TRBV19; J gene: TRBJ2-2; CDR3 protein: CASSLLRVLNTGELFF; CDR3 DNA: TGTGCCAGTAGTCTTTTGAGGGTACTGAACACCGGGGAGCTGTTTTTT
D gene: TRBD1; clone size: few; V gene: TRBV6-2/TRBV6-3; J gene: TRBJ2-5; CDR3 protein: CASKESTGGRSETQYF; CDR3 DNA: TGTGCCAGCAAGGAGTCTACAGGGGGACGTAGTGAGACCCAGTACTTC
D gene: NA; clone size: NA; V gene: TRBV6-5; J gene: TRBJ1-2; CDR3 protein: CASSYSYGEIGYTF; CDR3 DNA: TGTGCCAGCAGTTACTCGTACGGGGAAATTGGCTACACCTTC
D gene: NA; clone size: many; V gene: TRBV19; J gene: TRBJ1-1; CDR3 protein: CASSIASEGISEAFF; CDR3 DNA: TGTGCCAGTAGTATAGCCTCCGAGGGCATCAGTGAAGCTTTCTTT
D gene: TRBD2; clone size: many; V gene: TRBV25-1; J gene: TRBJ2-2; CDR3 protein: CASSESGRDTGELFF; CDR3 DNA: TGTGCCAGCAGTGAATCCGGGAGGGACACCGGGGAGCTGTTTTTT
D gene: NA; clone size: few; V gene: TRBV19; J gene: TRBJ1-5; CDR3 protein: CASSPIINQPQHF; CDR3 DNA: TGTGCCAGTAGTCCGATAATCAATCAGCCCCAGCATTTT
D gene: TRBD2; clone size: many; V gene: TRBV2; J gene: TRBJ2-5; CDR3 protein: CASSSPSGRGYF; CDR3 DNA: TGTGCCAGCAGCTCCCCTAGCGGGAGGGGGTACTTC
D gene: NA; clone size: few; V gene: TRBV19; J gene: TRBJ1-5; CDR3 protein: CASSIDGGGWQPQHF; CDR3 DNA: TGTGCCAGTAGTATAGACGGGGGCGGATGGCAGCCCCAGCATTTT
D gene: NA; clone size: many; V gene: TRBV7-8; J gene: TRBJ2-1; CDR3 protein: CASSATGGPRDEQFF; CDR3 DNA: TGTGCCAGCAGCGCCACCGGAGGGCCAAGGGATGAGCAGTTCTTC
D gene: NA; clone size: NA; V gene: TRBV29-1; J gene: TRBJ2-5; CDR3 protein: CSVNPRPVETQYF; CDR3 DNA: TGCAGCGTAAACCCAAGACCTGTTGAGACCCAGTACTTC
D gene: TRBD2; clone size: many; V gene: TRBV24-1; J gene: TRBJ2-3; CDR3 protein: CATSDLSSGEGHGTDTQYF; CDR3 DNA: TGTGCCACCAGTGATTTAAGTTCGGGGGAGGGCCACGGGACAGATACGCAGTATTTT
D gene: NA; clone size: NA; V gene: TRBV28; J gene: TRBJ2-7; CDR3 protein: CASSFPTQGSYEQYF; CDR3 DNA: TGTGCCAGCAGTTTCCCTACACAGGGAAGCTACGAGCAGTACTTC
D gene: NA; clone size: few; V gene: TRBV4-2; J gene: TRBJ2-2; CDR3 protein: CASSRGSANTGELFF; CDR3 DNA: TGTGCCAGCAGCCGGGGAAGCGCGAACACCGGGGAGCTGTTTTTT
D gene: NA; clone size: NA; V gene: TRBV6-1; J gene: TRBJ2-7; CDR3 protein: CASSLTGRGDEQYF; CDR3 DNA: TGTGCCAGCAGTCTTACAGGGAGGGGCGACGAGCAGTACTTC
D gene: NA; clone size: many; V gene: TRBV12-3/TRBV12-4; J gene: TRBJ2-7; CDR3 protein: CASSPRIEQYF; CDR3 DNA: TGTGCCAGCAGTCCGCGAATCGAGCAGTACTTC